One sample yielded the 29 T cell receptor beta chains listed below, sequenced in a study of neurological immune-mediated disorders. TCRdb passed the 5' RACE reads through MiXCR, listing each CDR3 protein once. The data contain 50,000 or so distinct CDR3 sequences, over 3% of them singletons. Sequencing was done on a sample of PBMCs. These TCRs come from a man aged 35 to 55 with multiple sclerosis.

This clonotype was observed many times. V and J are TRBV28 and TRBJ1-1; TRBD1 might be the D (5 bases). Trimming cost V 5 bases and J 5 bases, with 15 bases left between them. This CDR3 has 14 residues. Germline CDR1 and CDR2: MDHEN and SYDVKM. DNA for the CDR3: TGTGCCAGCAGTGGATCTGGGGGTGGGACTGAAGCTTTCTTT. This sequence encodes CASSGSGGGTEAFF.

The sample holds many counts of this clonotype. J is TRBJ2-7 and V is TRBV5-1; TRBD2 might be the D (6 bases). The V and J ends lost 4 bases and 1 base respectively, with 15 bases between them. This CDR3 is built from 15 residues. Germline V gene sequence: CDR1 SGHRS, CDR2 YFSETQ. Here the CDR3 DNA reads TGCGCCAGCAGCAGGGGACTGCGGAAGTCCTACGAGCAGTACTTC. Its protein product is CASSRGLRKSYEQYF.

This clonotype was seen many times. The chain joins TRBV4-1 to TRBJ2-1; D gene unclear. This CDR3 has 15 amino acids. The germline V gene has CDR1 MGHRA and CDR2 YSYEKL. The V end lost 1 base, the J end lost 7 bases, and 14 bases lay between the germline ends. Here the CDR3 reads CASSQATEPRNEQFF. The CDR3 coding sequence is TGCGCCAGCAGCCAAGCGACGGAACCGAGGAATGAGCAGTTCTTC.

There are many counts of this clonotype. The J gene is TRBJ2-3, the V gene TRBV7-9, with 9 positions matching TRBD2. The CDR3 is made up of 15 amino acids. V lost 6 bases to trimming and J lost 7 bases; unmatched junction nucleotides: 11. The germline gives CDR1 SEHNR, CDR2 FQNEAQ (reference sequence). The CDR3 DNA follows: TGTGCCAGCAGAGCCGGCGCGGGGGGGTCTTATACGCAGTATTTT. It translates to CASRAGAGGSYTQYF.

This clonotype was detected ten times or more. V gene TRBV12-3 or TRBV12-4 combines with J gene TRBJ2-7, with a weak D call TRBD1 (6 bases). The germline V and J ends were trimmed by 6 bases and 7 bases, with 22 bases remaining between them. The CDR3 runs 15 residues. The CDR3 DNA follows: TGTGCCAGCAGCCCTACAGGGACCCCCCCTCGGGAGCAGTACTTC. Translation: CASSPTGTPPREQYF.

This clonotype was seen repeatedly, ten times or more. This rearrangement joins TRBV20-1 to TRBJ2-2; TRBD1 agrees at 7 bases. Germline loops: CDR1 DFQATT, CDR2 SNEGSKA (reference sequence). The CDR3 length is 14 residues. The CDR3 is CSFEGASRTGELFF. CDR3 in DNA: TGCAGCTTCGAGGGGGCTAGCCGGACCGGGGAGCTGTTTTTT.

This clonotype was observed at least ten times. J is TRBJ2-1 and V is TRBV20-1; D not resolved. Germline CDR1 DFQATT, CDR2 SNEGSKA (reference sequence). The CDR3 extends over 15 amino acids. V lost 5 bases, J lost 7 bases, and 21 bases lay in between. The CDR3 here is CSAPPRGPLVNEQFF. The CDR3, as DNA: TGCAGTGCTCCGCCGCGAGGACCCTTGGTGAATGAGCAGTTCTTC.

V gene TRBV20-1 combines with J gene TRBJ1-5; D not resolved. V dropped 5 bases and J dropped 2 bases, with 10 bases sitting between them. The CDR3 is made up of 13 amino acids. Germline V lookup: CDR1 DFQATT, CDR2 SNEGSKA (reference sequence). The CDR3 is CSAGRKGNQPQHF. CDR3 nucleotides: TGCAGTGCTGGAAGGAAGGGCAATCAGCCCCAGCATTTT.

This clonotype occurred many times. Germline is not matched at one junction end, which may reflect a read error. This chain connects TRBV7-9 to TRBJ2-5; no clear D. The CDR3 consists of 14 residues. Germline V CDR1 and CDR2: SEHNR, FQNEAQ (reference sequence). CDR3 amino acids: CASSLAAAQETQYF. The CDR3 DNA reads TGTGCCAGCAGTTTAGCCGCGGCCCAAGAGACCCAGTACTTC.

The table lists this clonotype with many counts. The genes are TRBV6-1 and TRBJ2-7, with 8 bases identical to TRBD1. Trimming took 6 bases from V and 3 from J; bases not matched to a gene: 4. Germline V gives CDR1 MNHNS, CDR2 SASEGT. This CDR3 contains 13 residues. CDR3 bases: TGTGCCAGCAGCACAGGGGGAGGCTACGAGCAGTACTTC. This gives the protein CASSTGGGYEQYF.

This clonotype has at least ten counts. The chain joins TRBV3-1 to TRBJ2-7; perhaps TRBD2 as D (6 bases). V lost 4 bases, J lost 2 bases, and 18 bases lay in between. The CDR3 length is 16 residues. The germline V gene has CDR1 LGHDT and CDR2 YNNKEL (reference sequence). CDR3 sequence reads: CASSPNLGRRAYEQYF. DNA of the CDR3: TGTGCCAGCAGCCCCAACCTGGGCAGGAGGGCCTACGAGCAGTACTTC.

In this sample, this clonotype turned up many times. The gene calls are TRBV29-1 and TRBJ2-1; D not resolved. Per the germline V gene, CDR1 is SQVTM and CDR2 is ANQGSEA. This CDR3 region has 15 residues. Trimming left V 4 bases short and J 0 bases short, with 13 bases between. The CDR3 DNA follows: TGCAGCGTTGTGGTAGGAACAAGCTCCTACAATGAGCAGTTCTTC. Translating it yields CSVVVGTSSYNEQFF.

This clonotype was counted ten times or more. CDR3 protein: CASSVAGTGDTEAFF. CDR3 nucleotides: TGTGCCAGCAGCGTAGCAGGGACGGGGGACACTGAAGCTTTCTTT. This chain links TRBV9 with TRBJ1-1, with D tentatively TRBD1 (5 bases). The CDR3 extends over 15 amino acids. Between the trimmed V and J ends, which lost 0 bases and 3 bases, there was a span of 12 bases. In germline, CDR1 is SGDLS, CDR2 YYNGEE.

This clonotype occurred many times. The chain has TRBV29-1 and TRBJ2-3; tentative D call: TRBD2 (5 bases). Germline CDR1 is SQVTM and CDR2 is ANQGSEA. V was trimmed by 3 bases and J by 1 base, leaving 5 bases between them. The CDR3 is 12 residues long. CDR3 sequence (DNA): TGCAGCGTTGAGGAGGGCACAGATACGCAGTATTTT. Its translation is CSVEEGTDTQYF.

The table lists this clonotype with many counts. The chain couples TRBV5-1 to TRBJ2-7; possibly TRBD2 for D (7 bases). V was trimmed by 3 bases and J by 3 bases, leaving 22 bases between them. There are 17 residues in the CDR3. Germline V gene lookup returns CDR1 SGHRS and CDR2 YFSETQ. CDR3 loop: CASSSILNAGANYEQYF. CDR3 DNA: TGCGCCAGCAGCTCGATCCTCAACGCGGGGGCTAACTACGAGCAGTACTTC.

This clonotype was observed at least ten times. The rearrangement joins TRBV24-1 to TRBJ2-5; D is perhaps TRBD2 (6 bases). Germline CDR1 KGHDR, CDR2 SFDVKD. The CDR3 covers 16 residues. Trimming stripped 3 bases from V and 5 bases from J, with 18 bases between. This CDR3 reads CATSDPGTEDMETQYF. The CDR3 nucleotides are TGTGCCACCAGTGATCCCGGGACTGAAGATATGGAGACCCAGTACTTC.

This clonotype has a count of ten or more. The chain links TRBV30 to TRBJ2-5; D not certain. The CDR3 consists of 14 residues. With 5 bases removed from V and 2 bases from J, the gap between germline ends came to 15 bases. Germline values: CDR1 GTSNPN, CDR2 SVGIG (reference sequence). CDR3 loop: CAWLGPAGQETQYF. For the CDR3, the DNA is TGTGCCTGGCTGGGCCCCGCCGGGCAAGAGACCCAGTACTTC. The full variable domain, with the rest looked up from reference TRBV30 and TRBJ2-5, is SQTIHQWPATLVQPVGSPLSLECTVEGTSNPNLYWYRQAAGRGLQLLFYSVGIGQISSEVPQNLSASRPQDRQFILSSKKLLLSDSGFYLCAWLGPAGQETQYFGPGTRLLVL.

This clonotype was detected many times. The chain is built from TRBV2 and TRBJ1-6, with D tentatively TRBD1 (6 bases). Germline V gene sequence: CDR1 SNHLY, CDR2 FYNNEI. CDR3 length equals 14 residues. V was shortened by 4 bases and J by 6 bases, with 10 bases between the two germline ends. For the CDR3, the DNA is TGTGCCAGCAGTGTGAGGACAGTTAATTCACCCCTCCACTTT. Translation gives CASSVRTVNSPLHF.

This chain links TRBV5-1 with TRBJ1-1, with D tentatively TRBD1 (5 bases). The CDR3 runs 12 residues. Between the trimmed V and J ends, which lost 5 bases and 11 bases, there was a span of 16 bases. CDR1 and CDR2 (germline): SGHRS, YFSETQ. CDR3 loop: CASSTDKGAAFF. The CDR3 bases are TGCGCCAGCAGTACGGACAAAGGGGCCGCTTTCTTT.

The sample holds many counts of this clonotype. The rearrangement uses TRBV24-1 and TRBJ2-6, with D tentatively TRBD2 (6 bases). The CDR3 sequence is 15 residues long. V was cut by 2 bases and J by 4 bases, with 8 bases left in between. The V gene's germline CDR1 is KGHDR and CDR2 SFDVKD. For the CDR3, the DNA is TGTGCCACCAGTGATTGGGGGGTAGGGGCCAACGTCCTGACTTTC. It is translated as CATSDWGVGANVLTF.

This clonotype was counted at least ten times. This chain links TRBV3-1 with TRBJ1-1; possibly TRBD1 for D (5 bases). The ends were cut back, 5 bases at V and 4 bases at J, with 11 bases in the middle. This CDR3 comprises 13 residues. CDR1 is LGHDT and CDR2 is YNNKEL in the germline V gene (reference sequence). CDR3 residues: CASSGGGSTEAFF. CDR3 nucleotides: TGTGCCAGCAGCGGCGGGGGATCCACTGAAGCTTTCTTT.

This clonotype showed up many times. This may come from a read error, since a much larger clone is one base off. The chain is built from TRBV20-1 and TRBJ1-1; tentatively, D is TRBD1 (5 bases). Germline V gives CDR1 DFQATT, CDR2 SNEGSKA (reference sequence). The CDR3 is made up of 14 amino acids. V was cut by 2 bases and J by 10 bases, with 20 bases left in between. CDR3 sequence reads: CSARRRGKDGGAFF. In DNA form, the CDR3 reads TGCAGTGCTAGAAGGAGGGGAAAGGACGGGGGAGCTTTCTTT.

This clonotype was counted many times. DNA of the CDR3: TGTGCCAGCAGTTCTAGCGGGGGGGCTGGGAATGAGCAGTTCTTC. Translating it yields CASSSSGGAGNEQFF. The chain couples TRBV6-5 to TRBJ2-1; 12 bases match TRBD2. Unmatched junction bases numbered 5, after V lost 4 bases and J lost 7 bases. This CDR3 comprises 15 residues. The germline V gene has CDR1 MNHEY and CDR2 SVGAGI.

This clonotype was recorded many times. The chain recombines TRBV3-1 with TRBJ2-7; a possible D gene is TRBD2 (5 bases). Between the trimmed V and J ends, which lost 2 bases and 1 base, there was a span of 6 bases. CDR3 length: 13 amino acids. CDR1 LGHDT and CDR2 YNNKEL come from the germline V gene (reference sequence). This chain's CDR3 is CASSQTSSYEQYF. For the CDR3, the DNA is TGTGCCAGCAGCCAAACTAGTTCCTACGAGCAGTACTTC.

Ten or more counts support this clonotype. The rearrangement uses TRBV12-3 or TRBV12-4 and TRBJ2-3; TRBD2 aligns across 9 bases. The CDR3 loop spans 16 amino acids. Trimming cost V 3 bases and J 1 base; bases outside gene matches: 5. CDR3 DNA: TGTGCCAGCAGTTTCGGGGTAGCGGGGGGCACAGATACGCAGTATTTT. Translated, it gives CASSFGVAGGTDTQYF.

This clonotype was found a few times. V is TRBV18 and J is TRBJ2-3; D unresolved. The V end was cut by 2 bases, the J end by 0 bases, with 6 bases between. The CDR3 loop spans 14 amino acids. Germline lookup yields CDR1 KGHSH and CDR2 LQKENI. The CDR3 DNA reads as TGTGCCAGCTCACCAGGGCGGAGCACAGATACGCAGTATTTT. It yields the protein CASSPGRSTDTQYF.

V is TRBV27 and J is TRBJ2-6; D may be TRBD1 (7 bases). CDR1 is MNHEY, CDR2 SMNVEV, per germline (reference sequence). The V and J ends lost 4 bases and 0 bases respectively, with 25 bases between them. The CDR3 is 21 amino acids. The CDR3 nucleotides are TGTGCCAGCAGTTCCTTGGACAGGCCTCGGACTAACCCCTCTGGGGCCAACGTCCTGACTTTC. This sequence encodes CASSSLDRPRTNPSGANVLTF. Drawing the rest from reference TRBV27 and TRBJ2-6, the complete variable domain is EAQVTQNPRYLITVTGKKLTVTCSQNMNHEYMSWYRQDPGLGLRQIYYSMNVEVTDKGDVPEGYKVSRKEKRNFPLILESPSPNQTSLYFCASSSLDRPRTNPSGANVLTFGAGSRLTVL.

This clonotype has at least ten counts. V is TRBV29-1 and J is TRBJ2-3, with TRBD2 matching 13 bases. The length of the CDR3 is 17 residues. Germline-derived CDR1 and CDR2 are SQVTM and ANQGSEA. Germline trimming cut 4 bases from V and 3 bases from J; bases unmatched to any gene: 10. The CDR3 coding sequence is TGCAGCGTTGGGCCCCAACTAGCGGGGGGGATAACAGATACGCAGTATTTT. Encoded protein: CSVGPQLAGGITDTQYF.

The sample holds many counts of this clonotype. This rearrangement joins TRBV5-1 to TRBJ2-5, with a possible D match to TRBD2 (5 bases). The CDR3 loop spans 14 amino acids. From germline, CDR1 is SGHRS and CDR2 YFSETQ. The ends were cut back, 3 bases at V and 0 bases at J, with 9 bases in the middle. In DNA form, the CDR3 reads TGCGCCAGCAGCTCCCGGGGTTACCAAGAGACCCAGTACTTC. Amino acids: CASSSRGYQETQYF.